This TCR beta chain is from a study of control samples from healthy donors and cancer patients. Here immunoSEQ multiplex PCR was the method, and the copy in TCRdb shows in-frame clones only, minus some. The sample holds some 120,000 clones, around nine tenths seen once. The junction had 11 bases not matched to a gene; V was cut back by 10 bases and J by 0 bases. Germline V gene sequence: CDR1 MNHEY, CDR2 SVGAGI. The CDR3 extends over 15 amino acids. The TCR comes from a middle-aged man in good health. This chain joins TRBV6-5 and TRBJ1-2; 7 bases fit TRBD1. Input material: blood. The CDR3 region is CAINGQEQTNYGYTF. The CDR3 DNA follows: TGTGCCATCAACGGACAGGAACAAACTAACTATGGCTACACCTTC.